Shown below are 4 T cell receptor beta chains from a single sample sequenced in a study of T cell responses to AZD1222 COVID-19 vaccine. The method was immunoSEQ multiplex PCR; TCRdb's version includes in-frame clones alone and lacks a portion of them. The sample lists roughly 42,000 clones, 80% occurring once. Sequenced here: peripheral blood, sampled on day 0 of AZD1222 vaccination. These receptors were obtained from an adult in good health.

This chain connects TRBV5-6 to TRBJ1-4, with a possible D match to TRBD1 (6 bases). The germline gives CDR1 SGHDT, CDR2 YYEEEE. The CDR3 spans 15 residues. V was cut by 6 bases and J by 5 bases, with 17 bases left in between. As DNA, the CDR3 is TGTGCCAGCACCCGGTCGGGGGCGCGGAATGAAAAACTGTTTTTT. It yields the protein CASTRSGARNEKLFF. The full variable domain, in which reference TRBV5-6 and TRBJ1-4 provide the parts outside the CDR3, is DAGVTQSPTHLIKTRGQQVTLRCSPKSGHDTVSWYQQALGQGPQFIFQYYEEEERQRGNFPDRFSGHQFPNYSSELNVNALLLGDSALYLCASTRSGARNEKLFFGSGTQLSVL.

This chain joins TRBV7-2 and TRBJ2-3; D not resolved. This CDR3 has 14 amino acids. Trimming cost V 5 bases and J 6 bases, with 15 bases left between them. Germline CDR1 reads SGHTA; CDR2 reads FQGNSA. Here the CDR3 reads CASSLRPGRDTQYF. The CDR3 coding sequence is TGTGCCAGCAGCCTCAGGCCGGGCAGGGATACGCAGTATTTT. Based on the CDR3 plus reference TRBV7-2 and TRBJ2-3, the full variable domain is GAGVSQSPSNKVTEKGKDVELRCDPISGHTALYWYRQSLGQGLEFLIYFQGNSAPDKSGLPSDRFSAERTGGSVSTLTIQRTQQEDSAVYLCASSLRPGRDTQYFGPGTRLTVL.

The chain joins TRBV19 to TRBJ1-2; no reliable D call. With 4 bases removed from V and 5 bases from J, the gap between germline ends came to 11 bases. The CDR3 is 13 amino acids. Germline V CDR1 and CDR2: LNHDA, SQIVND (reference sequence). The CDR3 bases are TGTGCCAGTAGTACAGGAGACTTATATGGCTACACCTTC. It specifies CASSTGDLYGYTF.

The chain is built from TRBV6-4 and TRBJ2-4; D gene uncertain. Germline CDR1 reads MRHNA; CDR2 reads SNTAGT. Trimming pared 8 bases from V and 10 bases from J, leaving 30 bases between. The CDR3 contains 17 residues. CDR3 in DNA: TGTGCCAGCGGCCAAAGTTTTTACAGAGGATCTCGTCCGATTCAGTACTTC. Translated: CASGQSFYRGSRPIQYF.